Following are 13 T cell receptor beta chains from one sample sequenced in a study of Tregs in tolerant kidney transplant recipients (dated by TCRdb to between 2018 and 2021). The method was the immunoSEQ multiplex PCR assay. Entries here come from immuneACCESS through TCRdb and include only in-frame sequences with V and J called. Some clones fail to appear in such tables; in the studies checked, an unresolved V gene covers under half of the shortfall, and the cause of the remainder is unknown. Across this sample there are fewer than 80,000 clones, with 98% seen only once. Of the sample, 0.34% falls within the top ten clones. The sample's time point label is to be understood as: blood sample drawn before combined kidney and bone marrow transplant. Sequenced here: Tregs from blood, sampled before the transplant. The receptors shown here come from a human donor who received a combined kidney and bone marrow transplant.

The rearrangement uses TRBV5-4 and TRBJ1-2; 9 bases fit TRBD1. The CDR3 loop spans 13 amino acids. The ends lost 5 bases at V and 5 bases at J; junction bases unmatched: 4. The germline gives CDR1 SGHNT, CDR2 YYREEE (reference sequence). Here the CDR3 reads CASRRDREYGYTF. The CDR3 DNA sequence: TGTGCCAGCAGAAGGGACAGGGAATATGGCTACACCTTC.

The V and J genes are TRBV7-2 and TRBJ2-1, with TRBD1 as a possible D gene (6 bases). With 3 bases removed from V and 8 bases from J, the gap between germline ends came to 11 bases. Germline V gives CDR1 SGHTA, CDR2 FQGNSA. This CDR3 is built from 13 residues. The CDR3 DNA is TGTGCCAGCAGCTTTTTACAGGGATATGAGCAGTTCTTC. Encoded protein: CASSFLQGYEQFF.

This rearrangement joins TRBV27 to TRBJ2-3; 11 bases are a match to TRBD2. The length of the CDR3 is 16 residues. The J segment lost 2 bases and the V segment lost 1 base, leaving 2 bases of the junction unmatched. From germline, CDR1 is MNHEY and CDR2 SMNVEV (reference sequence). This CDR3 is CASSLFSGRVTDTQYF. As DNA, the CDR3 is TGTGCCAGCAGTTTATTTAGCGGGAGGGTCACAGATACGCAGTATTTT.

This clone has a single count. V usage is TRBV14 and J usage is TRBJ1-4; D unresolved. V lost 0 bases and J lost 4, with 6 bases in between. The CDR3 runs to 14 residues. Germline assignment: CDR1 SGHDN and CDR2 FVKESK. The chain's CDR3 is CASSQEQFNEKLFF. CDR3 nucleotides: TGTGCCAGCAGCCAAGAGCAGTTTAATGAAAAACTGTTTTTT.

CDR3 sequence (DNA): TGCAGTGCTAGCGCAGAAGAGACCCAGTACTTC. As protein: CSASAEETQYF. The V call is TRBV20-1, the J call TRBJ2-5; D is unresolved. This CDR3 region has 11 residues. V lost 3 bases, J lost 3 bases, and 5 bases lay in between. Germline V lookup: CDR1 DFQATT, CDR2 SNEGSKA (reference sequence).

The genes are TRBV4-1 and TRBJ2-5; a weak D match, TRBD2 (7 bases). V was pared by 1 base and J by 5 bases, with 17 bases between. The CDR3 extends over 16 amino acids. Germline lookup yields CDR1 MGHRA and CDR2 YSYEKL. CDR3 DNA sequence: TGCGCCAGCAGCCAAGGTCCGCGGGGAGGGGGGGAGACCCAGTACTTC. Residues: CASSQGPRGGGETQYF.

The chain links TRBV4-3 to TRBJ1-2, with D uncertain. Per the germline V gene, CDR1 is LGHNA and CDR2 is YSLEER. Trimming left V 1 base short and J 8 bases short, with 14 bases between. This CDR3 has 14 amino acids. The CDR3 DNA is TGCGCCAGCAGCCAAGGAGCTGGGCTAAGAGGCTACACCTTC. Translation: CASSQGAGLRGYTF.

V is TRBV9 and J is TRBJ2-3; 9 bases map to TRBD2. V dropped 4 bases and J dropped 7; count of bases not matched to a gene: 7. The CDR3 spans 14 residues. CDR1 and CDR2 from the germline V gene are SGDLS and YYNGEE. CDR3 sequence reads: CASSSTSGLNTQYF. As DNA, the CDR3 is TGTGCCAGCAGCTCGACTAGCGGATTAAATACGCAGTATTTT.

The V gene is TRBV11-2, the J gene TRBJ1-1, with 8 nucleotides matching TRBD1. Germline V gene data show CDR1 as SGHAT and CDR2 as FQNNGV. Trimming cost V 1 base and J 2 bases; bases outside gene matches: 12. The CDR3 is 18 amino acids. As DNA, the CDR3 is TGTGCCAGCAGCTTAGGTCAGGGGGCCTTGAAACTCAACACTGAAGCTTTCTTT. Its translation is CASSLGQGALKLNTEAFF. Using reference TRBV11-2 and TRBJ1-1 for the parts outside the CDR3, the full variable domain is EAGVAQSPRYKIIEKRQSVAFWCNPISGHATLYWYQQILGQGPKLLIQFQNNGVVDDSQLPKDRFSAERLKGVDSTLKIQPAKLEDSAVYLCASSLGQGALKLNTEAFFGQGTRLTVV.

The V and J genes are TRBV5-6 and TRBJ1-1; TRBD1 is a possible D gene (6 bases). The ends were cut back, 0 bases at V and 0 bases at J, with 12 bases in the middle. This CDR3 spans 16 amino acids. CDR1 and CDR2 (germline): SGHDT, YYEEEE. CDR3 sequence reads: CASSLGWGQMNTEAFF. CDR3 in DNA: TGTGCCAGCAGCTTGGGCTGGGGGCAAATGAACACTGAAGCTTTCTTT.

DNA for the CDR3: TGTGCCAGCAGCCTCCGGGGGGTCTACGAGCAGTACTTC. Its protein product is CASSLRGVYEQYF. This chain links TRBV11-2 with TRBJ2-7, with 7 bases that match TRBD2. The junction had 4 bases not matched to a gene; V was cut back by 5 bases and J by 3 bases. CDR3 length: 13 residues. Germline V gives CDR1 SGHAT, CDR2 FQNNGV.

V gene TRBV6-5 combines with J gene TRBJ2-7; a weak D match, TRBD1 (7 bases). This CDR3 region has 15 residues. Trimming stripped 0 bases from V and 3 bases from J, with 12 bases between. The germline gives CDR1 MNHEY, CDR2 SVGAGI. The CDR3 protein is CASSYSPQGGYEQYF. The CDR3 DNA reads as TGTGCCAGCAGTTACTCTCCGCAGGGGGGCTACGAGCAGTACTTC.

The chain couples TRBV4-1 to TRBJ1-6; the D is unclear. V dropped 4 bases and J dropped 7 bases, with 8 bases sitting between them. From germline, CDR1 is MGHRA and CDR2 YSYEKL. The CDR3 has 13 amino acids. CDR3 DNA sequence: TGCGCCAGCAGCCCTACAGAGAATTCACCCCTCCACTTT. This codes for CASSPTENSPLHF.